The 18 T cell receptor beta chains below come from one sample, sequenced in a study of blood T cells in healthy people across ages. Primers used in a second PCR of about 6 to 12 cycles were a sample-barcoded 5' primer and a J-beta primer mix. Each CDR3 protein is one row after TCRdb ran MiXCR on the 5' RACE reads. Altogether over a million distinct CDR3 sequences are present, 45% to 70% being singletons, with the ten largest covering over 5%. Input material: blood. Every receptor here comes from a man aged 18 to 35 in good health.

V is TRBV20-1 and J is TRBJ1-2; TRBD1 matches at 7 bases. The CDR3 extends over 12 amino acids. Germline V CDR1 and CDR2: DFQATT, SNEGSKA (reference sequence). With 5 bases clipped from V and 8 bases from J, the junction kept 8 bases outside the gene matches. This chain's CDR3 is CSAYDRAHGYTF. CDR3 nucleotide sequence: TGCAGTGCTTATGACAGGGCACACGGCTACACCTTC.

The rearrangement links TRBV29-1 to TRBJ2-1; no clear D gene. Germline CDR1 is SQVTM and CDR2 is ANQGSEA. This CDR3 spans 12 amino acids. V was cut by 3 bases and J by 1 base, with 4 bases left in between. The CDR3 sequence is CSVEGSYNEQFF. For the CDR3, the DNA is TGCAGCGTTGAGGGATCCTACAATGAGCAGTTCTTC.

This rearrangement joins TRBV2 to TRBJ2-3; 12 nucleotides match TRBD2. The V gene's germline CDR1 is SNHLY and CDR2 FYNNEI. With V trimmed by 5 bases and J by 1 base, 16 bases remained unmatched. The CDR3 is 20 amino acids. The CDR3: CASSLHTTLAGGLGTDTQYF. The CDR3 coding sequence is TGTGCCAGCAGTTTACACACCACACTAGCGGGGGGCCTCGGCACAGATACGCAGTATTTT. The full variable domain, rest sourced from reference TRBV2 and TRBJ2-3, is EPEVTQTPSHQVTQMGQEVILRCVPISNHLYFYWYRQILGQKVEFLVSFYNNEISEKSEIFDDQFSVERPDGSNFTLKIRSTKLEDSAMYFCASSLHTTLAGGLGTDTQYFGPGTRLTVL.

This clonotype was found a few times. The chain joins TRBV7-6 to TRBJ2-3; 10 bases are shared with TRBD2. Germline CDR1 and CDR2: SGHVS and FNYEAQ. Unmatched junction bases numbered 5, after V lost 1 base and J lost 4 bases. The CDR3 has 16 amino acids. The CDR3 nucleotides are TGTGCCAGCAGCTTAGTCGCTAGCGGGAGTTCAGATACGCAGTATTTT. Translating gives CASSLVASGSSDTQYF.

The chain carries TRBV7-2 and TRBJ2-7; D might be TRBD2 (5 bases). CDR1 is SGHTA and CDR2 is FQGNSA in the germline V gene. The CDR3 is made up of 14 amino acids. Trimming shortened V by 1 base and J by 6 bases, and 13 bases separated the two germline ends. CDR3 in amino acids: CASSLGGLSSEQYF. The CDR3 region has the DNA TGTGCCAGCAGCTTAGGCGGGCTAAGCTCCGAGCAGTACTTC. The full variable domain, its missing parts supplied by reference TRBV7-2 and TRBJ2-7, is GAGVSQSPSNKVTEKGKDVELRCDPISGHTALYWYRQSLGQGLEFLIYFQGNSAPDKSGLPSDRFSAERTGGSVSTLTIQRTQQEDSAVYLCASSLGGLSSEQYFGPGTRLTVT.

J is TRBJ2-5 and V is TRBV20-1; the D gene is possibly TRBD1 (5 bases). V was cut by 3 bases and J by 4 bases, with 9 bases left in between. This CDR3 has 12 residues. Germline CDR1 and CDR2: DFQATT and SNEGSKA (reference sequence). The CDR3, as DNA: TGCAGTGCTAGGACAACAGGAGAGACCCAGTACTTC. Residues: CSARTTGETQYF.

The chain recombines TRBV20-1 with TRBJ2-1; TRBD2 agrees at 12 bases. Germline CDR1 is DFQATT and CDR2 is SNEGSKA (reference sequence). This CDR3 spans 15 amino acids. The junction had 7 bases not matched to a gene; V was cut back by 3 bases and J by 7 bases. CDR3 coding DNA: TGCAGTGCTAGTAGCGCGACTAGCGGGGGTAATGAGCAGTTCTTC. This encodes CSASSATSGGNEQFF.

The chain joins TRBV9 to TRBJ2-1; 10 bases fit TRBD2. V gave up 0 bases and J gave up 8 bases; unmatched junction bases: 11. CDR1 and CDR2 (germline): SGDLS, YYNGEE. The CDR3 has 17 residues. CDR3 sequence: CASSVGGTSGILHEQFF. In DNA, the CDR3 is TGTGCCAGCAGCGTAGGGGGAACTAGCGGGATCCTCCATGAGCAGTTCTTC.

The chain has TRBV4-1 and TRBJ2-7, with no clear D. Between the trimmed V and J ends, which lost 0 bases and 7 bases, there was a span of 10 bases. Germline CDR1 and CDR2: MGHRA and YSYEKL. The CDR3 spans 13 residues. In DNA form, the CDR3 reads TGCGCCAGCAGCCAAGATCGACTTTGGGAGCAGTACTTC. It encodes CASSQDRLWEQYF.

This chain joins TRBV27 and TRBJ2-7; possibly TRBD2 for D (5 bases). Per germline, CDR1 MNHEY and CDR2 SMNVEV (reference sequence). V gave up 5 bases and J gave up 5 bases, with 13 bases separating them. The CDR3 spans 13 residues. CDR3 sequence: CASSPLGGHEQYF. The DNA of the CDR3 is TGTGCCAGCAGTCCCCTGGGCGGGCACGAGCAGTACTTC.

This chain uses TRBV7-9 with TRBJ1-1, with D unclear. Trimming took off 2 bases at V and 6 bases at J, with 10 bases between the two ends. The CDR3 is made up of 13 amino acids. The V gene's germline CDR1 is SEHNR and CDR2 FQNEAQ (reference sequence). CDR3 loop: CASSLSWDPEAFF. The CDR3 DNA reads TGTGCCAGCAGCTTAAGTTGGGATCCTGAAGCTTTCTTT.

The rearrangement joins TRBV24-1 to TRBJ2-1; D is perhaps TRBD1 or TRBD2 (5 bases each). The CDR3 extends over 14 amino acids. Between the trimmed V and J ends, which lost 8 bases and 6 bases, there was a span of 16 bases. Germline assignment: CDR1 KGHDR and CDR2 SFDVKD. CDR3 sequence: CATKRGGLGNEQFF. DNA of the CDR3: TGTGCCACCAAGAGGGGTGGCCTCGGCAATGAGCAGTTCTTC.

The CDR3 protein is CASTHGPGPGEAFF. The CDR3 DNA reads as TGCGCCAGCACCCACGGTCCAGGCCCGGGGGAAGCTTTCTTT. The chain recombines TRBV4-1 with TRBJ1-1; D ambiguous. The CDR3 covers 14 residues. Per the germline V gene, CDR1 is MGHRA and CDR2 is YSYEKL. Trimming pared 7 bases from V and 8 bases from J, leaving 20 bases between.

In this sample, this clonotype turned up a few times. The chain employs TRBV5-1 and TRBJ2-1; D not certain. Germline V lookup: CDR1 SGHRS, CDR2 YFSETQ. Trimming took 0 bases from V and 8 from J, leaving 6 bases between them. The length of the CDR3 is 12 residues. CDR3 in amino acids: CASSLDYYEQFF. CDR3 in DNA: TGCGCCAGCAGCTTGGACTATTATGAGCAGTTCTTC.

The chain carries TRBV7-9 and TRBJ2-7; 7 bases agree with TRBD2. The CDR3 totals 15 residues. V gave up 3 bases and J gave up 3 bases; unmatched junction bases: 8. The V gene's germline CDR1 is SEHNR and CDR2 FQNEAQ (reference sequence). The CDR3 nucleotides read TGTGCCAGCAGCTTTGTGACTAGCCGAGACTACGAGCAGTACTTC. Residues: CASSFVTSRDYEQYF. Using reference TRBV7-9 and TRBJ2-7 for the parts outside the CDR3, the full variable domain is DTGVSQNPRHKITKRGQNVTFRCDPISEHNRLYWYRQTLGQGPEFLTYFQNEAQLEKSRLLSDRFSAERPKGSFSTLEIQRTEQGDSAMYLCASSFVTSRDYEQYFGPGTRLTVT.

The chain has TRBV9 and TRBJ2-5; D is uncertain. V gave up 4 bases and J gave up 4 bases, with 20 bases separating them. The CDR3 is made up of 16 amino acids. Per the germline V gene, CDR1 is SGDLS and CDR2 is YYNGEE. CDR3: CASSRGSIQVRETQYF. CDR3 nucleotides: TGTGCCAGCAGCCGAGGAAGTATTCAAGTCCGAGAGACCCAGTACTTC. Supplemented by reference TRBV9 and TRBJ2-5, the full variable domain reads DSGVTQTPKHLITATGQRVTLRCSPRSGDLSVYWYQQSLDQGLQFLIQYYNGEERAKGNILERFSAQQFPDLHSELNLSSLELGDSALYFCASSRGSIQVRETQYFGPGTRLLVL.

This chain links TRBV20-1 with TRBJ2-4; TRBD2 matches at 7 bases. The J call is uncertain, as TRBJ2-7 better fits the DNA end. The germline CDR1 and CDR2 sequences are DFQATT and SNEGSKA (reference sequence). The CDR3 consists of 15 residues. CDR3: CSAPSEAGVSYEQYF. The CDR3 region has the DNA TGCAGTGCGCCCAGCGAGGCGGGAGTATCCTACGAGCAGTACTTC.

The genes are TRBV6-5 and TRBJ2-1; TRBD2 matches at 7 bases. CDR1 is MNHEY and CDR2 is SVGAGI in the germline V gene. V gave up 8 bases and J gave up 1 base; unmatched junction bases: 8. CDR3 size: 15 residues. The CDR3 region has the DNA TGTGCCAGCTTCGGCGGGAGATCGTCCTACAATGAGCAGTTCTTC. Protein: CASFGGRSSYNEQFF.